These 22 T cell receptor beta chains came from one sample sequenced in a study of T-cell memory formation after mild COVID-19. TCRdb recomputed calls from the 5' RACE reads with MiXCR, one row per CDR3 protein. This table holds approximately 340,000 distinct CDR3 sequences, 10% to 15% found once. Material for sequencing was PBMCs or a T cell subset sorted from them (not recorded which). The source of these receptors is a man aged 18 to 30 who had mild COVID-19 (a few samples of this study predate the infection). Cell type and time point are not known.

The rearrangement uses TRBV7-2 and TRBJ2-6; D not certain. Trimming took 2 bases from V and 0 from J, leaving 11 bases between them. Germline V lookup: CDR1 SGHTA, CDR2 FQGNSA. The CDR3 contains 17 residues. CDR3 coding DNA: TGTGCCAGCAGCTTACAGTACGGTATCTCTGGGGCCAACGTCCTGACTTTC. Amino acids: CASSLQYGISGANVLTF.

The chain is built from TRBV10-3 and TRBJ2-7; tentative D call: TRBD1 (5 bases). The CDR3 spans 15 residues. The V end was cut by 3 bases, the J end by 0 bases, with 12 bases between. Germline V gives CDR1 ENHRY, CDR2 SYGVKD. The CDR3 DNA follows: TGTGCCATCAGTGATAGGACAAAGAGCTCCTACGAGCAGTACGTC. Its protein product is CAISDRTKSSYEQYV.

The chain couples TRBV5-6 to TRBJ1-6, with D tentatively TRBD1 (5 bases). V was pared by 2 bases and J by 7 bases, with 10 bases between. CDR1 is SGHDT, CDR2 YYEEEE, per germline. This CDR3 comprises 14 residues. CDR3 nucleotides: TGTGCCAGCAGCTTTGCGCAGGGCAATTCACCCCTCCACTTT. It specifies CASSFAQGNSPLHF.

This clonotype was counted ten times or more. The chain employs TRBV29-1 and TRBJ2-1, with a possible D match to TRBD1 (5 bases). V was shortened by 4 bases and J by 2 bases, with 9 bases between the two germline ends. Germline V CDR1 and CDR2: SQVTM, ANQGSEA. The CDR3 contains 13 residues. The CDR3 loop reads CSVGGRAYNEQFF. In DNA form, the CDR3 reads TGCAGCGTTGGGGGCAGGGCCTACAATGAGCAGTTCTTC.

Here the CDR3 DNA reads TGTGCCAGCAGCTTCACAGGGTTGGCGGATTCACCCCTCCACTTT. This encodes CASSFTGLADSPLHF. The chain uses TRBV5-6 and TRBJ1-6; D perhaps matches TRBD1 (6 bases). CDR1 is SGHDT and CDR2 is YYEEEE in the germline V gene. The CDR3 length is 15 residues. The ends were cut back, 2 bases at V and 8 bases at J, with 14 bases in the middle.

In its sample, this clonotype was seen a few times. The V gene is TRBV9, the J gene TRBJ2-2; D ambiguous. Trimming removed 0 bases from V and 0 bases from J, with 9 bases in between. Germline loops: CDR1 SGDLS, CDR2 YYNGEE. The CDR3 has 16 amino acids. The CDR3 here is CASSVERRTNTGELFF. The DNA of the CDR3 is TGTGCCAGCAGCGTAGAGAGACGGACGAACACCGGGGAGCTGTTTTTT.

The chain has TRBV20-1 and TRBJ2-3; no reliable D call. Trimming pared 3 bases from V and 1 base from J, leaving 5 bases between. Per germline, CDR1 DFQATT and CDR2 SNEGSKA (reference sequence). CDR3 length: 12 amino acids. The CDR3 bases are TGCAGTGCTAGGTACCGCACAGATACGCAGTATTTT. This gives the protein CSARYRTDTQYF.

V is TRBV27 and J is TRBJ2-3; 8 bases match TRBD2. The CDR3 runs 20 residues. Germline V gene data show CDR1 as MNHEY and CDR2 as SMNVEV (reference sequence). V trimming: 6 bases; J trimming: 1 base; junction bases outside the gene matches: 21. This chain's CDR3 is CASSLLGGVQRGLRTDTQYF. As DNA, the CDR3 is TGTGCCAGCAGCCTTCTGGGAGGAGTACAGCGGGGGTTGCGCACAGATACGCAGTATTTT.

The CDR3 is CASSFRTGAKDTQYF. The CDR3 DNA is TGTGCCAGCAGCTTCAGGACAGGGGCAAAAGATACGCAGTATTTT. This chain uses TRBV11-2 with TRBJ2-3, with 9 bases matching TRBD1. After removal of 3 bases from V and 5 bases from J, the junction contained 6 bases not matched to a gene. Germline-derived CDR1 and CDR2 are SGHAT and FQNNGV. There are 15 residues in the CDR3.

This clonotype was counted a few times. The rearrangement links TRBV5-1 to TRBJ2-5, with D possibly TRBD2 on 6 matching bases. Germline assignment: CDR1 SGHRS and CDR2 YFSETQ. The V end was cut by 4 bases, the J end by 4 bases, with 14 bases between. CDR3 length: 14 residues. CDR3 sequence: CASSVGGGAETQYF. The CDR3 DNA reads TGCGCCAGCAGCGTGGGTGGAGGGGCAGAGACCCAGTACTTC. Filled out from reference TRBV5-1 and TRBJ2-5, the complete variable domain reads KAGVTQTPRYLIKTRGQQVTLSCSPISGHRSVSWYQQTPGQGLQFLFEYFSETQRNKGNFPGRFSGRQFSNSRSEMNVSTLELGDSALYLCASSVGGGAETQYFGPGTRLLVL.

This clonotype was seen more than once but under ten times. This chain connects TRBV7-9 to TRBJ1-2, with TRBD1 identical over 8 bases. This CDR3 comprises 15 residues. CDR1 and CDR2 (germline): SEHNR, FQNEAQ (reference sequence). Germline trimming cut 6 bases from V and 5 bases from J; bases unmatched to any gene: 11. CDR3 DNA sequence: TGTGCCAGCAGTCCGTCCGGGACAGGTCATTATGGCTACACCTTC. It encodes CASSPSGTGHYGYTF. The complete variable domain, with remaining parts taken from reference TRBV7-9 and TRBJ1-2, reads DTGVSQNPRHKITKRGQNVTFRCDPISEHNRLYWYRQTLGQGPEFLTYFQNEAQLEKSRLLSDRFSAERPKGSFSTLEIQRTEQGDSAMYLCASSPSGTGHYGYTFGSGTRLTVV.

This clonotype was seen a handful of times. This sequence joins TRBV12-3 or TRBV12-4 and TRBJ2-7, with 9 bases matching TRBD1. This CDR3 is 15 amino acids long. The ends lost 4 bases at V and 3 bases at J; junction bases unmatched: 7. CDR3 region: CASSSWTGENYEQYF. DNA for the CDR3: TGTGCCAGCAGTTCCTGGACAGGGGAAAACTACGAGCAGTACTTC.

This clonotype was seen more than once but under ten times. This chain joins TRBV5-1 and TRBJ2-7; either TRBD1 or TRBD2 may supply D (5 bases each). From germline, CDR1 is SGHRS and CDR2 YFSETQ. V gave up 0 bases and J gave up 1 base, with 11 bases separating them. There are 15 residues in the CDR3. The CDR3 DNA reads as TGCGCCAGCAGCTTGGACGGGGCAGGTTCCTACGAGCAGTACTTC. This codes for CASSLDGAGSYEQYF.

This clonotype was recorded many times. The chain joins TRBV7-9 to TRBJ1-1; D unclear. This CDR3 contains 12 residues. The germline CDR1 and CDR2 sequences are SEHNR and FQNEAQ (reference sequence). V shed 8 bases and J shed 1 base, with 8 bases lying between them. The CDR3 coding sequence is TGTGCCAGCCGTCGGGGGAACACTGAAGCTTTCTTT. It translates to CASRRGNTEAFF. The full variable domain, rest sourced from reference TRBV7-9 and TRBJ1-1, is DTGVSQNPRHKITKRGQNVTFRCDPISEHNRLYWYRQTLGQGPEFLTYFQNEAQLEKSRLLSDRFSAERPKGSFSTLEIQRTEQGDSAMYLCASRRGNTEAFFGQGTRLTVV.

This clonotype occurred many times. The rearrangement links TRBV5-1 to TRBJ2-7; 9 positions agree with TRBD1. The germline CDR1 and CDR2 sequences are SGHRS and YFSETQ. V lost 3 bases, J lost 2 bases, and 6 bases stayed unmatched. This CDR3 contains 15 residues. The CDR3 spells CASSSGDRDTYEQYF. CDR3 coding DNA: TGCGCCAGCAGCTCGGGGGACAGGGATACCTACGAGCAGTACTTC.

This clonotype came up many times. The rearrangement uses TRBV7-9 and TRBJ1-1, with D perhaps TRBD1 (5 bases). Trimming took off 3 bases at V and 1 base at J, with 9 bases between the two ends. The CDR3 sequence is 14 residues long. The germline gives CDR1 SEHNR, CDR2 FQNEAQ (reference sequence). For the CDR3, the DNA is TGTGCCAGCAGCTTTGGCGGGGGGAACACTGAAGCTTTCTTT. Translation gives CASSFGGGNTEAFF.

This chain links TRBV29-1 with TRBJ1-2; D is ambiguous. Trimming stripped 0 bases from V and 2 bases from J, with 10 bases between. This CDR3 is 14 amino acids long. Looked up from germline, CDR1 is SQVTM and CDR2 is ANQGSEA. The CDR3 DNA reads as TGCAGCGTTGAAGATGGGCCCCTCAACTATGGCTACACCTTC. As protein: CSVEDGPLNYGYTF.

This clonotype showed up many times. The rearrangement links TRBV12-3 or TRBV12-4 to TRBJ2-3, with unresolved D. CDR3 length: 14 amino acids. With 3 bases removed from V and 2 bases from J, the gap between germline ends came to 9 bases. CDR3 in DNA: TGTGCCAGCAGTTTTCCTGCGGACACAGATACGCAGTATTTT. Protein: CASSFPADTDTQYF.

The CDR3 coding sequence is TGTGCCAGCAGCTTGGGGGCATTTCCCCAGACTGAAGCTTTCTTT. This codes for CASSLGAFPQTEAFF. The J gene is TRBJ1-1, the V gene TRBV5-5; D remains unclear. Trimming removed 0 bases from V and 5 bases from J, with 14 bases in between. This CDR3 region has 15 residues. Germline CDR1 reads SGHKS; CDR2 reads YYEKEE (reference sequence).

This clonotype was recorded a few times. The chain employs TRBV20-1 and TRBJ2-3; TRBD2 aligns across 7 bases. V shed 1 base and J 2 bases; nucleotides not matched to a gene: 3. The CDR3 is 14 residues long. Germline values: CDR1 DFQATT, CDR2 SNEGSKA (reference sequence). Here the CDR3 DNA reads TGCAGTGCTAGAGGCACTAGCGCCACAGATACGCAGTATTTT. Amino acids: CSARGTSATDTQYF.

This clonotype was picked up a small number of times. The chain is built from TRBV2 and TRBJ1-1; D is uncertain. This CDR3 contains 13 residues. The V end was cut by 3 bases, the J end by 0 bases, with 5 bases between. The germline V gene encodes CDR1 SNHLY and CDR2 FYNNEI. CDR3 protein: CASSEVVNTEAFF. CDR3 sequence (DNA): TGTGCCAGCAGTGAGGTAGTGAACACTGAAGCTTTCTTT.

This clonotype was found many times. J is TRBJ2-3 and V is TRBV5-1; possibly TRBD1 for D (5 bases). The ends were cut back, 1 base at V and 4 bases at J, with 10 bases in the middle. CDR3 size: 14 residues. Germline CDR1 SGHRS, CDR2 YFSETQ. In nucleotides, the CDR3 is TGCGCCAGCAGCTTGTTCACAGGCCCAGATACGCAGTATTTT. Translation gives CASSLFTGPDTQYF.